This T cell receptor (beta chain) was recorded in a study of blood T cell repertoires in COVID-19. V dropped 6 bases and J dropped 6; count of bases not matched to a gene: 7. This CDR3 comprises 13 residues. From germline, CDR1 is MNHEY and CDR2 SMNVEV (reference sequence). The repertoire was sequenced with immunoSEQ multiplex PCR; TCRdb's copy has only in-frame clones and lacks some. The repertoire holds about 180,000 clones, with around 86% as singletons. This clone has a single count. The source material was peripheral blood. This clonotype originated in a woman in her twenties or thirties with active or convalescent COVID-19. The J gene is TRBJ2-7, the V gene TRBV27; 8 bases match TRBD2. CDR3 sequence reads: CASRPGGLTEQYF. In DNA, the CDR3 is TGTGCCAGCAGACCGGGGGGGCTAACCGAGCAGTACTTC.